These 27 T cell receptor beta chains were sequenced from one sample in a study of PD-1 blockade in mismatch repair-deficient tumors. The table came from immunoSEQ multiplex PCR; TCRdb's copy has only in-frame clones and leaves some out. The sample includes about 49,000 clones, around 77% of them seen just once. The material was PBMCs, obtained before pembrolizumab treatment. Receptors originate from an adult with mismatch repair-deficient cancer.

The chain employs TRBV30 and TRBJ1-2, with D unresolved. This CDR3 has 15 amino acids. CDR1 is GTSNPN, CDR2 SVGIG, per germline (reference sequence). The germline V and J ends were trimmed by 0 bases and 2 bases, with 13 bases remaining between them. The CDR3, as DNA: TGTGCCTGGAGTGTCCCACAGCGCTTCAACTATGGCTACACCTTC. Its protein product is CAWSVPQRFNYGYTF.

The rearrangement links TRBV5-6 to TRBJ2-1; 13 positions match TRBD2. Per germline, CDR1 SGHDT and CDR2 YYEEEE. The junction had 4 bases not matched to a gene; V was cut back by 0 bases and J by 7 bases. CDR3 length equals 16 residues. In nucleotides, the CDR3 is TGTGCCAGCAGCTTGGCCTTACTAGCGGGGGGGAATGAGCAGTTCTTC. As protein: CASSLALLAGGNEQFF. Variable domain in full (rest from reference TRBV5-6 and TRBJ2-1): DAGVTQSPTHLIKTRGQQVTLRCSPKSGHDTVSWYQQALGQGPQFIFQYYEEEERQRGNFPDRFSGHQFPNYSSELNVNALLLGDSALYLCASSLALLAGGNEQFFGPGTRLTVL.

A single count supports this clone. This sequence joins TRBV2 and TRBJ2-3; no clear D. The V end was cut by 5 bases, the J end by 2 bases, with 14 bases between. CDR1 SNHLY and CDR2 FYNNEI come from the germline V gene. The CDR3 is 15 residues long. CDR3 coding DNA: TGTGCCAGCAGTTATGTGGGTGTAAACACAGATACGCAGTATTTT. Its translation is CASSYVGVNTDTQYF.

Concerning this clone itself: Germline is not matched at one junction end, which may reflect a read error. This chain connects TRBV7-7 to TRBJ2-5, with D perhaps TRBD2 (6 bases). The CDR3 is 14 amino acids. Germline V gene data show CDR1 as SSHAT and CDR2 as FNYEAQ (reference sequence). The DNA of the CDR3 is TGTGCTAGCAGCGCGGATTGGGCGGGGGAGACCCAGTACTTC. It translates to CASSADWAGETQYF.

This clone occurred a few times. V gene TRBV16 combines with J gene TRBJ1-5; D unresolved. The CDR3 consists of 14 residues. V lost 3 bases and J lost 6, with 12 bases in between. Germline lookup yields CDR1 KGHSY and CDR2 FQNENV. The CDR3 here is CASSQGRNSQPQHF. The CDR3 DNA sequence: TGTGCCAGCAGCCAGGGGAGGAATAGTCAGCCCCAGCATTTT.

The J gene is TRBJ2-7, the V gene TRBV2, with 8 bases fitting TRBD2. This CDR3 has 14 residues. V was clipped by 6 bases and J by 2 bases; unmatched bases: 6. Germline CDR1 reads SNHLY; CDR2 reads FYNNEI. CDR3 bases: TGTGCCAGCAGGCTAGCGGGCCAGACCTACGAGCAGTACTTC. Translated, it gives CASRLAGQTYEQYF.

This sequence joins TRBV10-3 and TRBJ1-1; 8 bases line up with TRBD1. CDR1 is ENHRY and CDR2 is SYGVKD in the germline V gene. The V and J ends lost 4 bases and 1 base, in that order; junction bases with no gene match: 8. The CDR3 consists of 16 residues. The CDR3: CAISGTGKGRNTEAFF. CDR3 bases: TGTGCCATCAGTGGGACAGGGAAGGGCCGGAACACTGAAGCTTTCTTT.

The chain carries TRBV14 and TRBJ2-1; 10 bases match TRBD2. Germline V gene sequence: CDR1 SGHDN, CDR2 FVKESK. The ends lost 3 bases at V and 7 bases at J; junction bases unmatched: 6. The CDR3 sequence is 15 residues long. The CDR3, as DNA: TGTGCCAGCAGCCATATACCTAGCGGGAGTAATGAGCAGTTCTTC. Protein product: CASSHIPSGSNEQFF.

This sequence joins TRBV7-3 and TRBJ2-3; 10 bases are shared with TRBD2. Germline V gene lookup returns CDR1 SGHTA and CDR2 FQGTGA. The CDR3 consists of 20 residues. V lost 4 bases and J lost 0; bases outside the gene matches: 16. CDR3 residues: CASSSRPTSGYPPSTDTQYF. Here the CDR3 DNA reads TGTGCCAGCAGCTCCCGCCCGACTAGCGGGTACCCCCCTAGCACAGATACGCAGTATTTT.

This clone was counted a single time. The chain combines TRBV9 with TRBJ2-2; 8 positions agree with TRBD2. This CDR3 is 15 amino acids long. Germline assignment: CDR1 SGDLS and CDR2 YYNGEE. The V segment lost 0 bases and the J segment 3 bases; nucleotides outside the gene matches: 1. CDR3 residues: CASSVGTSHTGELFF. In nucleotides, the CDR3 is TGTGCCAGCAGCGTAGGGACTAGCCACACCGGGGAGCTGTTTTTT. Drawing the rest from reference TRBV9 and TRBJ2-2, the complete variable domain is DSGVTQTPKHLITATGQRVTLRCSPRSGDLSVYWYQQSLDQGLQFLIQYYNGEERAKGNILERFSAQQFPDLHSELNLSSLELGDSALYFCASSVGTSHTGELFFGEGSRLTVL.

The CDR3 DNA is TGTGCCAGCAGTGAGGGACGGACGAGCACCGGGGAGCTGTTTTTT. Its protein product is CASSEGRTSTGELFF. The rearrangement uses TRBV2 and TRBJ2-2; D assignment may be TRBD1 or TRBD2 (5 bases each). CDR1 is SNHLY, CDR2 FYNNEI, per germline. The V end lost 3 bases, the J end lost 4 bases, and 12 bases lay between the germline ends. CDR3 length: 15 residues.

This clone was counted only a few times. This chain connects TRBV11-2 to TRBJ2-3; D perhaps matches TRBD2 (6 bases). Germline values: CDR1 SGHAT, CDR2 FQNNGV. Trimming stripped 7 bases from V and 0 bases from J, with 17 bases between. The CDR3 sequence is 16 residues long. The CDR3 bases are TGTGCCAGCAACCCCTCTAGCGAGATCAGCACAGATACGCAGTATTTT. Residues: CASNPSSEISTDTQYF.

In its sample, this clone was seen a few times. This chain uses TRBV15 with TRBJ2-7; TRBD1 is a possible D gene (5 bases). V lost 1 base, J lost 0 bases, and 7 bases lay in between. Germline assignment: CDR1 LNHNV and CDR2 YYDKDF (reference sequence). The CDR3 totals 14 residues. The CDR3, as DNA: TGTGCCACCAGCAGAGGGACACCCTCCTACGAGCAGTACTTC. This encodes CATSRGTPSYEQYF. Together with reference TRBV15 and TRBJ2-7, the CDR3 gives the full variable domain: DAMVIQNPRYQVTQFGKPVTLSCSQTLNHNVMYWYQQKSSQAPKLLFHYYDKDFNNEADTPDNFQSRRPNTSFCFLDIRSPGLGDTAMYLCATSRGTPSYEQYFGPGTRLTVT.

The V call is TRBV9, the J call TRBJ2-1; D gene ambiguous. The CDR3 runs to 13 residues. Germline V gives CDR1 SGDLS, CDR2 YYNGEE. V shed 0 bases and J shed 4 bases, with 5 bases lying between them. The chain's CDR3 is CASSVAEYNEQFF. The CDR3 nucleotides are TGTGCCAGCAGCGTAGCGGAGTACAATGAGCAGTTCTTC. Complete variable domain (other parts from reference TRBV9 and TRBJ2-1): DSGVTQTPKHLITATGQRVTLRCSPRSGDLSVYWYQQSLDQGLQFLIQYYNGEERAKGNILERFSAQQFPDLHSELNLSSLELGDSALYFCASSVAEYNEQFFGPGTRLTVL.

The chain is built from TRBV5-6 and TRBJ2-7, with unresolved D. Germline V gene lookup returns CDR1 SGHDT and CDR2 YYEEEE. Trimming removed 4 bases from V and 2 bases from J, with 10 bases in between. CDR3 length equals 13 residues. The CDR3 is CASSGLGTYEQYF. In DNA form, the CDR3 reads TGTGCCAGCAGCGGGCTCGGTACCTACGAGCAGTACTTC.

The CDR3 here is CASSLGGRGQPQHF. CDR3 DNA: TGTGCCAGCAGCTTAGGGGGTAGGGGTCAGCCCCAGCATTTT. The rearrangement uses TRBV7-9 and TRBJ1-5; TRBD1 is a possible D gene (5 bases). The CDR3 spans 14 residues. Trimming pared 1 base from V and 6 bases from J, leaving 10 bases between. CDR1 is SEHNR and CDR2 is FQNEAQ in the germline V gene (reference sequence).

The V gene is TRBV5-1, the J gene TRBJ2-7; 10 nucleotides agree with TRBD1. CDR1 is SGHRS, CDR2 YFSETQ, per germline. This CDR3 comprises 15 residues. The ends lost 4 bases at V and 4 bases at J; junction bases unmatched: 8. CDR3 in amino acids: CASSQSDRGGYEQYF. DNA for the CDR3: TGCGCCAGCAGCCAATCGGACAGGGGGGGATACGAGCAGTACTTC.

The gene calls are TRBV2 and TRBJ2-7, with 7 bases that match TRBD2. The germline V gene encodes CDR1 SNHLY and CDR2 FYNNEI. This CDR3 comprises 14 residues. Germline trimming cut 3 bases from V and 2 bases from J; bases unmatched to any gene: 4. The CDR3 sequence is CASSEVGGAYEQYF. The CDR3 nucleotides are TGTGCCAGCAGTGAGGTTGGGGGGGCCTACGAGCAGTACTTC.

The CDR3 region has the DNA TGTGCCAGCTCCCCAAACCAGGACAGGGGAAACACTGAAGCTTTCTTT. This sequence encodes CASSPNQDRGNTEAFF. This chain uses TRBV18 with TRBJ1-1, with 9 bases aligning to TRBD1. The CDR3 runs to 16 residues. From germline, CDR1 is KGHSH and CDR2 LQKENI. V gave up 6 bases and J gave up 2 bases; unmatched junction bases: 10.

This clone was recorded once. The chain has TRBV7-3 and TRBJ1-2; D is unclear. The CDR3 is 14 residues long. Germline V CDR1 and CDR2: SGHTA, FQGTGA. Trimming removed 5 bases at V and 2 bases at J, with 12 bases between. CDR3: CASSMGFDNYGYTF. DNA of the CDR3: TGTGCCAGCAGCATGGGGTTCGACAACTATGGCTACACCTTC.

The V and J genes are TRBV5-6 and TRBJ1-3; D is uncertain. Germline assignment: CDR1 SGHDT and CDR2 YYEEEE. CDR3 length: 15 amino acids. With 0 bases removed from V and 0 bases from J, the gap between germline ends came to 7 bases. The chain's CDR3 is CASSLDLSSGNTIYF. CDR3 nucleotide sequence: TGTGCCAGCAGCTTGGACCTCAGCTCTGGAAACACCATATATTTT.

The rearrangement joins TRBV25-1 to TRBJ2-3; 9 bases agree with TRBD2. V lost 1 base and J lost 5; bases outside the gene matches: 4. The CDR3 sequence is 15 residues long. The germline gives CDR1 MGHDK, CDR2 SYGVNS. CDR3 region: CASSEWREGEDTQYF. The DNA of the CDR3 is TGTGCCAGCAGTGAATGGCGGGAGGGAGAAGATACGCAGTATTTT.

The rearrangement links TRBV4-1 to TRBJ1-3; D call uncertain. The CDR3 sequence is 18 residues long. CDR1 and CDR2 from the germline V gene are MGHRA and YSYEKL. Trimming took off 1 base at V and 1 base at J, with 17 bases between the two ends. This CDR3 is CASSQVTSDVVSGNTIYF. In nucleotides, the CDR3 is TGCGCCAGCAGCCAAGTTACATCGGACGTGGTTTCTGGAAACACCATATATTTT.

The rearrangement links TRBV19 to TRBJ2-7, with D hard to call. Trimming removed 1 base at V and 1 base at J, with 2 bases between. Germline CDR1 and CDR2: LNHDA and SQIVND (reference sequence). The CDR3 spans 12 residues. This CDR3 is CASSIGSYEQYF. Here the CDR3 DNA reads TGTGCCAGTAGTATAGGTTCCTACGAGCAGTACTTC. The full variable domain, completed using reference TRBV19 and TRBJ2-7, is DGGITQSPKYLFRKEGQNVTLSCEQNLNHDAMYWYRQDPGQGLRLIYYSQIVNDFQKGDIAEGYSVSREKKESFPLTVTSAQKNPTAFYLCASSIGSYEQYFGPGTRLTVT.

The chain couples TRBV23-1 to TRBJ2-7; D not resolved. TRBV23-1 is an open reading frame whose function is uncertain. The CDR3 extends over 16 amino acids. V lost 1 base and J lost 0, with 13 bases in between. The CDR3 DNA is TGCGCCAGCAGTCAATGGAAATTCCATCCCTCCTACGAGCAGTACTTC. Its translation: CASSQWKFHPSYEQYF.

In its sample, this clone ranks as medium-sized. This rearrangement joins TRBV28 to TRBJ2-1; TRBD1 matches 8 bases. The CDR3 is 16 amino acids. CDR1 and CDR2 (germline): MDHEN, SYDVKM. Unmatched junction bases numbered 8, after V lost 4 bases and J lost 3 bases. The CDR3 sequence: CASSSISGGGYNEQFF. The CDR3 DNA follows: TGTGCCAGCAGTTCAATATCAGGGGGCGGCTACAATGAGCAGTTCTTC.

This CDR3 reads CASGLVEGEANEQYF. The CDR3 bases are TGTGCTAGTGGTTTGGTGGAGGGAGAGGCTAACGAGCAGTACTTC. The chain couples TRBV12-5 to TRBJ2-7, with D possibly TRBD2 on 6 matching bases. The CDR3 runs 15 residues. V lost 0 bases and J lost 5, with 14 bases in between. CDR1 LGHNT and CDR2 FRNRAP come from the germline V gene.